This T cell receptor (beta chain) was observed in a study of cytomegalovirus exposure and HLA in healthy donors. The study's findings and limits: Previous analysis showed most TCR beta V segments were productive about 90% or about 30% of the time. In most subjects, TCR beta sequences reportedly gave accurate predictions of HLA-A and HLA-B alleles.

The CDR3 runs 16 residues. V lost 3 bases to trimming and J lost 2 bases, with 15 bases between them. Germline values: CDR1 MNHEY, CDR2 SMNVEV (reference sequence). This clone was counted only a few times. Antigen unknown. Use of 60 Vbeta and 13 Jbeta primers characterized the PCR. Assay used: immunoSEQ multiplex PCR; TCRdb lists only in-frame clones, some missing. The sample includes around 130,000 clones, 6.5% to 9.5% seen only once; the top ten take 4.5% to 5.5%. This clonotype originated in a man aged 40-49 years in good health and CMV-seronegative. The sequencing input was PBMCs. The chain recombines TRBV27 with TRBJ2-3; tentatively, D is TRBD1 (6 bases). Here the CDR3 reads CASSFQGQTDTDTQYF. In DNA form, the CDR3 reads TGTGCCAGCAGTTTTCAAGGACAGACAGACACAGATACGCAGTATTTT.